One sample yielded the 32 T cell receptor beta chains listed below, sequenced in a study of a mutant IDH1 vaccine in newly diagnosed glioma. For these receptors, no antigen is known. Time point in this sample: week 23, last vaccination. Alongside topical imiquimod, each dose of vaccine comprised 300 ug of mutant IDH1 20-mer peptide. Sequencing was performed with immunoSEQ multiplex PCR; in TCRdb, only in-frame clones are kept and a portion is missing. The table lists around 41,000 clones, more than 60% of them singletons. The sequences come from PBMCs, collected from a glioma patient whose treatment included an IDH1 peptide vaccine. These receptors originate from a woman between 35 and 50 years old with glioma. Some clones in this sample may be carry-over from other donors' samples.

This clone was seen more than once but under ten times. The rearrangement joins TRBV6-4 to TRBJ2-3; D gene uncertain. Germline-derived CDR1 and CDR2 are MRHNA and SNTAGT. The V end lost 2 bases, the J end lost 0 bases, and 6 bases lay between the germline ends. The CDR3 has 14 amino acids. The CDR3 region has the DNA TGTGCCAGCAGTGACGATCATAGCACAGATACGCAGTATTTT. Its translation: CASSDDHSTDTQYF.

This clone appeared a few times. The chain is built from TRBV4-1 and TRBJ1-1, with D perhaps TRBD1 (5 bases). The CDR3 totals 13 residues. Deletions cut 4 bases from V and 10 bases from J, with 16 bases between. The germline CDR1 and CDR2 sequences are MGHRA and YSYEKL. The CDR3 loop is CASSRRGAEGAFF. CDR3 DNA sequence: TGCGCCAGCAGCCGCCGAGGGGCGGAGGGAGCTTTCTTT.

The V gene is TRBV4-3, the J gene TRBJ2-5; D gene ambiguous. CDR1 and CDR2 from the germline V gene are LGHNA and YSLEER. With 0 bases removed from V and 9 bases from J, the gap between germline ends came to 17 bases. CDR3 size: 15 residues. The CDR3 loop reads CASSQELTSYGAQYF. The CDR3, as DNA: TGCGCCAGCAGCCAAGAATTGACTTCCTATGGGGCCCAGTACTTC.

The chain employs TRBV9 and TRBJ1-2; unclear D gene. The V gene's germline CDR1 is SGDLS and CDR2 YYNGEE. This CDR3 region has 15 residues. V lost 6 bases and J lost 0, with 15 bases in between. The CDR3 region is CASTEEVAANYGYTF. For the CDR3, the DNA is TGTGCCAGCACCGAAGAGGTGGCAGCTAACTATGGCTACACCTTC.

The gene calls are TRBV7-2 and TRBJ2-5; 7 bases align to TRBD1. V lost 4 bases and J lost 5; bases outside the gene matches: 4. The CDR3 runs to 13 residues. CDR1 SGHTA and CDR2 FQGNSA come from the germline V gene. The CDR3 loop reads CASSYDRVETQYF. CDR3 sequence (DNA): TGTGCCAGCAGCTATGACAGGGTGGAGACCCAGTACTTC.

This clone has more than one count but fewer than ten. This rearrangement joins TRBV30 to TRBJ2-5; TRBD1 agrees at 7 bases. V was pared by 2 bases and J by 7 bases, with 4 bases of the junction left unmatched. Germline CDR1 and CDR2: GTSNPN and SVGIG (reference sequence). This CDR3 contains 12 residues. In DNA form, the CDR3 reads TGTGCCTGGAGTATGGGACAGCTGACCCAGTACTTC. Translating it yields CAWSMGQLTQYF. The variable domain in full, completed from reference TRBV30 and TRBJ2-5, reads SQTIHQWPATLVQPVGSPLSLECTVEGTSNPNLYWYRQAAGRGLQLLFYSVGIGQISSEVPQNLSASRPQDRQFILSSKKLLLSDSGFYLCAWSMGQLTQYFGPGTRLLVL.

In DNA form, the CDR3 reads TGTGCCAGCTCACCACAAAGGACAACCCAAGAGACCCAGTACTTC. Translation: CASSPQRTTQETQYF. The chain combines TRBV18 with TRBJ2-5; D may be TRBD1 (5 bases). The CDR3 covers 15 residues. Germline CDR1 is KGHSH and CDR2 is LQKENI. Trimming removed 1 base from V and 1 base from J, with 10 bases in between.

The rearrangement joins TRBV27 to TRBJ1-5, with 8 bases fitting TRBD1. In germline, CDR1 is MNHEY, CDR2 SMNVEV (reference sequence). CDR3 size: 15 residues. V lost 2 bases to trimming and J lost 6 bases; unmatched junction nucleotides: 6. The CDR3 loop reads CASSLGQGASQPQHF. The DNA for the CDR3 is TGTGCCAGCAGTTTAGGGCAGGGGGCGAGTCAGCCCCAGCATTTT.

This clone came up a few times. The chain has TRBV7-2 and TRBJ1-1; weak D call: TRBD1 (6 bases). Looked up from germline, CDR1 is SGHTA and CDR2 is FQGNSA. The CDR3 is 15 residues long. V lost 1 base and J lost 5, with 14 bases in between. The CDR3: CASSLDLQGRTEAFF. The CDR3 DNA sequence: TGTGCCAGCAGCTTAGATCTACAGGGTAGGACTGAAGCTTTCTTT.

The DNA of the CDR3 is TGTGCCAGCAGCCAATGGGGGGGACCCAACTTTAGCAATCAGCCCCAGCATTTT. It codes for CASSQWGGPNFSNQPQHF. The chain uses TRBV4-2 and TRBJ1-5, with D possibly being TRBD1 (5 bases). CDR1 and CDR2 from the germline V gene are LGHNA and YNFKEQ. V lost 2 bases and J 0 bases, leaving 17 bases between the germline ends. The CDR3 totals 18 residues.

This chain connects TRBV7-2 to TRBJ1-5; D gene ambiguous. The CDR3 length is 12 residues. V shed 1 base and J shed 9 bases, with 7 bases lying between them. CDR1 SGHTA and CDR2 FQGNSA come from the germline V gene. The CDR3 here is CASSLDGGPQHF. The CDR3 nucleotides are TGTGCCAGCAGCTTAGACGGTGGGCCCCAGCATTTT.

V gene TRBV11-3 combines with J gene TRBJ2-7, with TRBD2 matching 9 bases. CDR3 size: 14 residues. CDR1 is SGHNT and CDR2 is YENEEA in the germline V gene. V lost 5 bases, J lost 5 bases, and 7 bases stayed unmatched. The CDR3 sequence is CASSGPSGADEQYF. CDR3 DNA: TGTGCCAGCAGCGGACCTAGCGGGGCGGACGAGCAGTACTTC.

The chain has TRBV2 and TRBJ2-7; a possible D gene is TRBD2 (5 bases). The CDR3 has 13 residues. V shed 6 bases and J shed 2 bases, with 11 bases lying between them. The germline V gene encodes CDR1 SNHLY and CDR2 FYNNEI. In DNA, the CDR3 is TGTGCCAGCAGCAGGACTCAGACCTACGAGCAGTACTTC. This sequence encodes CASSRTQTYEQYF.

This chain connects TRBV28 to TRBJ1-1; possible D gene TRBD1, 6 bases. This CDR3 has 13 residues. Looked up from germline, CDR1 is MDHEN and CDR2 is SYDVKM. Trimming shortened V by 8 bases and J by 0 bases, and 10 bases separated the two germline ends. The DNA of the CDR3 is TGTGCCAGCCGGTACAGGGTGAACACTGAAGCTTTCTTT. It is translated as CASRYRVNTEAFF.

The chain joins TRBV19 to TRBJ2-2; TRBD2 aligns across 7 bases. CDR1 and CDR2 from the germline V gene are LNHDA and SQIVND (reference sequence). This CDR3 spans 14 amino acids. V dropped 8 bases and J dropped 2; count of bases not matched to a gene: 5. The CDR3: CASDRGVNTGELFF. Written as DNA, the CDR3 is TGTGCCAGTGACCGGGGGGTAAACACCGGGGAGCTGTTTTTT.

CDR3 in DNA: TGTGCCAGCAGCCCTAAAACCGGGGGGGCGGTCTATGGCTACACCTTC. Translating gives CASSPKTGGAVYGYTF. The chain is built from TRBV5-6 and TRBJ1-2; a possible D gene is TRBD1 (6 bases). Germline V CDR1 and CDR2: SGHDT, YYEEEE. V was cut by 4 bases and J by 4 bases, with 20 bases left in between. The CDR3 is 16 amino acids.

The rearrangement uses TRBV27 and TRBJ1-1; D gene unclear. The germline gives CDR1 MNHEY, CDR2 SMNVEV (reference sequence). V shed 3 bases and J shed 6 bases, with 11 bases lying between them. The CDR3 runs to 13 residues. As DNA, the CDR3 is TGTGCCAGCAGTTTGTTATTGGGTGCTGAAGCTTTCTTT. Translated, it gives CASSLLLGAEAFF.

V usage is TRBV7-2 and J usage is TRBJ2-2, with 8 bases lining up with TRBD2. V lost 2 bases to trimming and J lost 7 bases; unmatched junction nucleotides: 6. Germline values: CDR1 SGHTA, CDR2 FQGNSA. CDR3 size: 15 residues. The CDR3 region is CASSLFSGTLGELFF. In nucleotides, the CDR3 is TGTGCCAGCAGCTTATTTAGCGGGACTCTCGGGGAGCTGTTTTTT.

The chain uses TRBV6-1 and TRBJ2-7; D not certain. The V gene's germline CDR1 is MNHNS and CDR2 SASEGT. V was clipped by 9 bases and J by 0 bases, with 6 bases between them. The CDR3 is 11 amino acids. The CDR3 nucleotides are TGTGCCAGTCGACTCTCCTACGAGCAGTACTTC. Protein: CASRLSYEQYF.

The CDR3 sequence: CATSRQRNTEAFF. The CDR3 bases are TGTGCCACCAGCAGACAGAGGAACACTGAAGCTTTCTTT. The chain recombines TRBV15 with TRBJ1-1; D unresolved. The ends were cut back, 2 bases at V and 1 base at J, with 5 bases in the middle. There are 13 residues in the CDR3. CDR1 and CDR2 (germline): LNHNV, YYDKDF (reference sequence).

This rearrangement joins TRBV27 to TRBJ1-4; no definite D call. In germline, CDR1 is MNHEY, CDR2 SMNVEV (reference sequence). The CDR3 covers 12 residues. Trimming took 5 bases from V and 8 from J, leaving 9 bases between them. This CDR3 reads CASSQTGEKLFF. Here the CDR3 DNA reads TGTGCCAGCAGTCAGACGGGAGAAAAACTGTTTTTT.

The chain combines TRBV25-1 with TRBJ2-3, with D perhaps given as TRBD1 or TRBD2 (5 bases each). Germline values: CDR1 MGHDK, CDR2 SYGVNS. The CDR3 has 17 residues. V was shortened by 2 bases and J by 1 base, with 16 bases between the two germline ends. The CDR3 nucleotides read TGTGCCAGCAGTGAACCAGGCCTACGGGACCGCACAGATACGCAGTATTTT. This gives the protein CASSEPGLRDRTDTQYF.

This sequence joins TRBV9 and TRBJ2-1, with 8 bases matching TRBD1. The junction had 6 bases not matched to a gene; V was cut back by 0 bases and J by 4 bases. Germline V CDR1 and CDR2: SGDLS, YYNGEE. The CDR3 runs 16 residues. Here the CDR3 reads CASSVGAGDRYNEQFF. The CDR3 bases are TGTGCCAGCAGCGTAGGAGCTGGGGACAGGTACAATGAGCAGTTCTTC.

The chain couples TRBV5-6 to TRBJ2-6; weak D call: TRBD2 (5 bases). The CDR3 contains 16 residues. Trimming stripped 2 bases from V and 2 bases from J, with 11 bases between. Germline CDR1 and CDR2: SGHDT and YYEEEE. The CDR3 sequence is CASSLDLRAGANVLTF. Written as DNA, the CDR3 is TGTGCCAGCAGCTTAGATTTGAGGGCTGGGGCCAACGTCCTGACTTTC.

V gene TRBV25-1 combines with J gene TRBJ2-7; a possible D gene is TRBD1 (5 bases). Germline CDR1 reads MGHDK; CDR2 reads SYGVNS. V lost 6 bases and J lost 4, with 22 bases in between. This CDR3 comprises 16 residues. The CDR3 DNA sequence: TGTGCCAGCAGCGTCGTAGGGGTTACCTCCAAATACGAGCAGTACTTC. Residues: CASSVVGVTSKYEQYF.

The chain couples TRBV5-6 to TRBJ2-5; no clear D. The germline V and J ends were trimmed by 8 bases and 2 bases, with 13 bases remaining between them. This CDR3 comprises 13 residues. Germline lookup yields CDR1 SGHDT and CDR2 YYEEEE. CDR3: CASSPLGQETQYF. As DNA, the CDR3 is TGTGCCAGTTCCCCATTGGGACAAGAGACCCAGTACTTC. The full variable domain, its missing parts supplied by reference TRBV5-6 and TRBJ2-5, is DAGVTQSPTHLIKTRGQQVTLRCSPKSGHDTVSWYQQALGQGPQFIFQYYEEEERQRGNFPDRFSGHQFPNYSSELNVNALLLGDSALYLCASSPLGQETQYFGPGTRLLVL.

The V and J genes are TRBV4-3 and TRBJ2-7; D is unresolved. CDR3 length equals 16 residues. Germline V gene lookup returns CDR1 LGHNA and CDR2 YSLEER. Between the trimmed V and J ends, which lost 0 bases and 2 bases, there was a span of 14 bases. The CDR3: CASSQEPSPAPYEQYF. For the CDR3, the DNA is TGCGCCAGCAGCCAAGAGCCCAGCCCAGCACCCTACGAGCAGTACTTC.

The gene calls are TRBV5-1 and TRBJ2-7; no clear D. CDR1 SGHRS and CDR2 YFSETQ come from the germline V gene. This CDR3 spans 13 amino acids. The V end was cut by 4 bases, the J end by 6 bases, with 14 bases between. The CDR3 DNA follows: TGCGCCAGCAGCCAAACGGGCCAGTCCGAGCAGTACTTC. Translated: CASSQTGQSEQYF.

The chain recombines TRBV19 with TRBJ1-2, with TRBD1 matching over 7 bases. Germline loops: CDR1 LNHDA, CDR2 SQIVND (reference sequence). V trimming: 2 bases; J trimming: 0 bases; junction bases outside the gene matches: 3. This CDR3 is built from 15 residues. Written as DNA, the CDR3 is TGTGCCAGTAGTATAACCGGGACAGCTAACTATGGCTACACCTTC. This codes for CASSITGTANYGYTF. Filled out from reference TRBV19 and TRBJ1-2, the complete variable domain reads DGGITQSPKYLFRKEGQNVTLSCEQNLNHDAMYWYRQDPGQGLRLIYYSQIVNDFQKGDIAEGYSVSREKKESFPLTVTSAQKNPTAFYLCASSITGTANYGYTFGSGTRLTVV.

The chain links TRBV4-3 to TRBJ1-1; D ambiguous. With 4 bases removed from V and 8 bases from J, the gap between germline ends came to 8 bases. This CDR3 has 11 amino acids. Germline CDR1 and CDR2: LGHNA and YSLEER. The CDR3 coding sequence is TGCGCCAGCAGCCGCCAGCACGAAGCTTTCTTT. Amino acid sequence: CASSRQHEAFF.

The chain joins TRBV6-6 to TRBJ2-2; either TRBD1 or TRBD2 may fit D (6 bases each). The V end lost 7 bases, the J end lost 4 bases, and 16 bases lay between the germline ends. The CDR3 is made up of 15 amino acids. The germline CDR1 and CDR2 sequences are MNHNY and SVGAGI (reference sequence). The CDR3 sequence: CASTAGGPSTGELFF. DNA of the CDR3: TGTGCCAGCACCGCTGGGGGGCCCAGCACCGGGGAGCTGTTTTTT.

The V call is TRBV9, the J call TRBJ2-7, with 13 bases that match TRBD2. This CDR3 has 15 amino acids. In germline, CDR1 is SGDLS, CDR2 YYNGEE. Losses at the gene ends were 3 bases for V and 5 bases for J; bases not matched to a gene: 5. The CDR3 sequence: CASSGRGLAGNEQYF. Here the CDR3 DNA reads TGTGCCAGCAGCGGAAGGGGACTAGCGGGAAACGAGCAGTACTTC.